Presented here are 24 T cell receptor beta chains from one specimen sequenced in a study of post-analysis software for immune sequencing data. General study results and limits: Higher frequency in patients than in controls was seen for five TRBV segments, with TRBV5-6, TRBV5-1 and TRBV20-1 among them.

Their antigens remain unidentified. Tagging with unique molecular identifiers was a feature of the TCR beta cDNA libraries. TCRdb recomputed calls from the PCR reads with MiXCR, one row per CDR3 protein. The data contain about 460,000 distinct CDR3 sequences, approximately 46% of them singletons. Material: blood. All receptors come from a girl aged 10-17 years with multiple sclerosis.

The chain carries TRBV3-1 and TRBJ2-1; the match to TRBD2 covers 13 bases. With 7 bases clipped from V and 8 bases from J, the junction kept 5 bases outside the gene matches. There are 14 residues in the CDR3. Germline CDR1 is LGHDT and CDR2 is YNNKEL (reference sequence). In DNA, the CDR3 is TGTGCCAGCACCTTCGGACTAGCGGGAGATGAGCAGTTCTTC. Amino acid sequence: CASTFGLAGDEQFF.

This sequence joins TRBV7-9 and TRBJ2-3; TRBD1 is a possible D gene (5 bases). Germline V gene sequence: CDR1 SEHNR, CDR2 FQNEAQ (reference sequence). The CDR3 totals 15 residues. The germline V and J ends were trimmed by 3 bases and 1 base, with 11 bases remaining between them. The CDR3 sequence: CASSLVQVGTDTQYF. DNA of the CDR3: TGTGCCAGCAGCTTGGTACAGGTTGGCACAGATACGCAGTATTTT.

In this sample, this clonotype turned up a few times. The DNA for the CDR3 is TGCGCCAGCAGCCAAGATCCAGGGGGTCAGCCCCAGCATTTT. This gives the protein CASSQDPGGQPQHF. The genes are TRBV4-1 and TRBJ1-5; 7 nucleotides match TRBD1. The CDR3 loop spans 14 amino acids. The J segment lost 6 bases and the V segment lost 0 bases, leaving 2 bases of the junction unmatched. Germline V gene data show CDR1 as MGHRA and CDR2 as YSYEKL.

The chain recombines TRBV20-1 with TRBJ2-7; TRBD1 agrees at 8 bases. With 2 bases clipped from V and 0 bases from J, the junction kept 9 bases outside the gene matches. Germline CDR1 DFQATT, CDR2 SNEGSKA (reference sequence). There are 16 residues in the CDR3. The CDR3 loop reads CSARLTRDRSSYEQYF. CDR3 in DNA: TGCAGTGCTAGACTCACAAGGGACAGGAGCTCCTACGAGCAGTACTTC.

A word on this clonotype: The junction departs from germline at one end; a sequencing error may be responsible. This chain connects TRBV28 to TRBJ1-1; TRBD1 agrees at 7 bases. The CDR3 runs 12 residues. The germline gives CDR1 MDHEN, CDR2 SYDVKM. CDR3 DNA: TGTGCCAGCACGACAGGGAACATTGAAGCTTTCTTT. Its translation: CASTTGNIEAFF.

This sequence joins TRBV27 and TRBJ2-1; tentatively, D is TRBD1 or TRBD2 (6 bases each). This CDR3 spans 12 amino acids. Germline CDR1 reads MNHEY; CDR2 reads SMNVEV (reference sequence). The germline V and J ends were trimmed by 5 bases and 8 bases, with 10 bases remaining between them. The CDR3 loop reads CASSPGAHEQFF. In DNA form, the CDR3 reads TGTGCCAGCAGTCCGGGGGCACATGAGCAGTTCTTC.

The chain couples TRBV11-2 to TRBJ1-5; D ambiguous. The CDR3 covers 14 residues. Trimming shortened V by 0 bases and J by 5 bases, and 8 bases separated the two germline ends. CDR1 and CDR2 from the germline V gene are SGHAT and FQNNGV. The CDR3 region has the DNA TGTGCCAGCAGCTTAGAAGTGGAGGATCAGCCCCAGCATTTT. This translates into CASSLEVEDQPQHF.

CDR3 sequence: CASPSAGVWEVTDTQYF. The CDR3 DNA is TGTGCCAGCCCTAGTGCAGGAGTTTGGGAAGTCACAGATACGCAGTATTTT. V and J are TRBV12-3 or TRBV12-4 and TRBJ2-3; unclear D gene. Trimming left V 8 bases short and J 2 bases short, with 23 bases between. The CDR3 is 17 amino acids.

The gene calls are TRBV9 and TRBJ2-1; 10 positions match TRBD2. Germline V gene lookup returns CDR1 SGDLS and CDR2 YYNGEE. V lost 0 bases, J lost 8 bases, and 5 bases stayed unmatched. This CDR3 contains 15 residues. CDR3 region: CASSVGGTSVDEQFF. The CDR3 nucleotides are TGTGCCAGCAGCGTAGGGGGGACTAGCGTGGATGAGCAGTTCTTC.

The V and J genes are TRBV7-2 and TRBJ2-3; TRBD2 might be the D (6 bases). The CDR3 has 18 amino acids. The germline V and J ends were trimmed by 5 bases and 2 bases, with 23 bases remaining between them. Germline loops: CDR1 SGHTA, CDR2 FQGNSA. CDR3 DNA sequence: TGTGCCAGCAGCCCCAGGGCGCTACTAGCATTCCCCACAGATACGCAGTATTTT. Its protein is CASSPRALLAFPTDTQYF.

The sample holds a few counts of this clonotype. This rearrangement joins TRBV6-6 to TRBJ1-4, with D uncertain. The length of the CDR3 is 15 residues. Germline V gene sequence: CDR1 MNHNY, CDR2 SVGAGI (reference sequence). Trimming shortened V by 0 bases and J by 4 bases, and 9 bases separated the two germline ends. CDR3 bases: TGTGCCAGCAGTTACTCCGATACGAATAATGAAAAACTGTTTTTT. Translated: CASSYSDTNNEKLFF.

The chain links TRBV20-1 to TRBJ2-5; the D gene could be TRBD1 or TRBD2 (5 bases each). Trimming cost V 0 bases and J 0 bases, with 14 bases left between them. The CDR3 is 16 amino acids. CDR1 is DFQATT, CDR2 SNEGSKA, per germline (reference sequence). The CDR3 is CSARDILEGYQETQYF. The CDR3 nucleotides are TGCAGTGCTAGAGATATCCTAGAGGGGTACCAAGAGACCCAGTACTTC.

The sample holds a few counts of this clonotype. The rearrangement uses TRBV6-1 and TRBJ2-7, with D unclear. V was clipped by 1 base and J by 3 bases, with 13 bases between them. Germline CDR1 and CDR2: MNHNS and SASEGT. The length of the CDR3 is 15 residues. DNA for the CDR3: TGTGCCAGCAGTGAAGAGAAACAGAGATTCTACGAGCAGTACTTC. Amino acid sequence: CASSEEKQRFYEQYF.

This clonotype came up a few times. The chain couples TRBV7-8 to TRBJ2-7; 7 nucleotides line up with TRBD1. The CDR3 runs to 16 residues. Germline V gives CDR1 SGHVS, CDR2 FQNEAQ. The V and J ends lost 0 bases and 0 bases, in that order; junction bases with no gene match: 5. The CDR3 region has the DNA TGTGCCAGCAGCTTAGCAGGGACAGCTATCTCCTACGAGCAGTACTTC. This encodes CASSLAGTAISYEQYF.

This chain joins TRBV5-1 and TRBJ2-1; 10 nucleotides align to TRBD2. This CDR3 spans 16 amino acids. Trimming removed 0 bases from V and 12 bases from J; junction bases left unmatched: 12. The germline CDR1 and CDR2 sequences are SGHRS and YFSETQ. CDR3 in amino acids: CASSLEISGRFDGQFF. In DNA form, the CDR3 reads TGCGCCAGCAGCTTGGAAATTAGCGGGAGGTTCGATGGGCAGTTCTTC.

CDR3 sequence (DNA): TGCAGCGTAGATTACAGGACCGCAGATACGCAGTATTTT. Translation: CSVDYRTADTQYF. The V and J genes are TRBV29-1 and TRBJ2-3, with D perhaps matching TRBD1 (5 bases). The CDR3 is 13 residues long. Between the trimmed V and J ends, which lost 6 bases and 4 bases, there was a span of 14 bases. Looked up from germline, CDR1 is SQVTM and CDR2 is ANQGSEA.

In its sample, this clonotype was seen many times. The chain carries TRBV20-1 and TRBJ2-3, with D hard to call. V shed 0 bases and J shed 2 bases, with 15 bases lying between them. CDR1 and CDR2 (germline): DFQATT, SNEGSKA (reference sequence). The CDR3 is made up of 16 amino acids. The CDR3 sequence is CSARDGSTAYTDTQYF. CDR3 nucleotide sequence: TGCAGTGCTAGAGATGGGTCTACAGCCTACACAGATACGCAGTATTTT.

J is TRBJ2-1 and V is TRBV4-3; D unclear. This CDR3 spans 13 amino acids. Looked up from germline, CDR1 is LGHNA and CDR2 is YSLEER. V lost 0 bases and J lost 5, with 5 bases in between. The CDR3 is CASSQDLHNEQFF. CDR3 DNA: TGCGCCAGCAGCCAAGATTTGCACAATGAGCAGTTCTTC.

A few counts support this clonotype. The chain joins TRBV6-1 to TRBJ2-7, with 8 bases aligning to TRBD2. The CDR3 runs to 13 residues. The germline V gene has CDR1 MNHNS and CDR2 SASEGT. V lost 4 bases, J lost 5 bases, and 4 bases stayed unmatched. The chain's CDR3 is CASSAREDHEQYF. CDR3 sequence (DNA): TGTGCCAGCAGTGCGCGGGAGGACCACGAGCAGTACTTC.

The chain employs TRBV21-1 and TRBJ2-3; the DNA was not used to check the table's D call, TRBD1. TRBV21-1 has pseudogene status. The CDR3 runs 17 residues. Here the CDR3 reads CAGMDITTGQGADTQYF. DNA for the CDR3: TGTGCCGGCATGGATATTACCACGGGACAGGGAGCGGATACGCAGTATTTT.

This chain uses TRBV5-1 with TRBJ2-1, with 11 positions matching TRBD2. The V and J ends lost 0 bases and 0 bases, in that order; junction bases with no gene match: 5. There are 18 residues in the CDR3. Germline lookup yields CDR1 SGHRS and CDR2 YFSETQ. The CDR3 protein is CASSLEKTSGSSYNEQFF. CDR3 coding DNA: TGCGCCAGCAGCTTGGAGAAAACTAGCGGGAGCTCCTACAATGAGCAGTTCTTC.

V is TRBV12-3 or TRBV12-4 and J is TRBJ1-5; a weak D match, TRBD1 (5 bases). There are 15 residues in the CDR3. With 3 bases removed from V and 3 bases from J, the gap between germline ends came to 12 bases. CDR3 DNA: TGTGCCAGCAGTTTCTCTGACAGACTCAATCAGCCCCAGCATTTT. Amino acids: CASSFSDRLNQPQHF.

This clonotype was observed at least ten times. The chain couples TRBV29-1 to TRBJ1-2; possibly TRBD1 for D (6 bases). This CDR3 region has 15 residues. Trimming left V 2 bases short and J 2 bases short, with 15 bases between. Germline-derived CDR1 and CDR2 are SQVTM and ANQGSEA. The CDR3 sequence is CSVERTAGANYGYTF. DNA of the CDR3: TGCAGCGTTGAACGGACCGCAGGGGCCAACTATGGCTACACCTTC.

V gene TRBV30 combines with J gene TRBJ1-5; no clear D gene. From germline, CDR1 is GTSNPN and CDR2 SVGIG (reference sequence). Trimming removed 0 bases from V and 4 bases from J, with 7 bases in between. The CDR3 extends over 13 amino acids. In DNA form, the CDR3 reads TGTGCCTGGAGTGTGGAGTTGAATCAGCCCCAGCATTTT. Protein product: CAWSVELNQPQHF.